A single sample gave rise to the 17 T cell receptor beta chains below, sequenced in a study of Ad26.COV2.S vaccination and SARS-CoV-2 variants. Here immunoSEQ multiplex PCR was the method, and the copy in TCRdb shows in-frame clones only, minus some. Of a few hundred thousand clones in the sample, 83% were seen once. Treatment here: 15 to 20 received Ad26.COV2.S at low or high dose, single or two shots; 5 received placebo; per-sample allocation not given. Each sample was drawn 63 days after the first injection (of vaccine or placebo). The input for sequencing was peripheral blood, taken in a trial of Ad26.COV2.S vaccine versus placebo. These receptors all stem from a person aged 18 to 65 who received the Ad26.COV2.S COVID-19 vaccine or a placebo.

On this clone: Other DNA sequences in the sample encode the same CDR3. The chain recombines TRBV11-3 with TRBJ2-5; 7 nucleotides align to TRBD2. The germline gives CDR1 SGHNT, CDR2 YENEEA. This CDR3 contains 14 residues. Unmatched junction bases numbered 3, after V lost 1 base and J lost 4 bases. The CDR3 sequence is CASSLAGGGETQYF. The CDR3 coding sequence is TGTGCCAGCAGCTTAGCGGGAGGCGGAGAGACCCAGTACTTC.

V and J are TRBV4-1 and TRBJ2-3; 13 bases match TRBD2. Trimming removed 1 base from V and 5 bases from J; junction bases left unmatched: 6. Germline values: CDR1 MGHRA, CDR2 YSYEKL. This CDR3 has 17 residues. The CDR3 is CASSQAQTSGRKDTQYF. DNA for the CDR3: TGCGCCAGCAGCCAAGCCCAGACTAGCGGGAGGAAAGATACGCAGTATTTT.

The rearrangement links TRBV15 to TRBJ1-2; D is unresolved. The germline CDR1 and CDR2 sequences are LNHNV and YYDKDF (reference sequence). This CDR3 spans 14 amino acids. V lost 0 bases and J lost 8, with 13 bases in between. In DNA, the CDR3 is TGTGCCACCAGCAGAGATAGGCAATTCAGAGGCTACACCTTC. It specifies CATSRDRQFRGYTF.

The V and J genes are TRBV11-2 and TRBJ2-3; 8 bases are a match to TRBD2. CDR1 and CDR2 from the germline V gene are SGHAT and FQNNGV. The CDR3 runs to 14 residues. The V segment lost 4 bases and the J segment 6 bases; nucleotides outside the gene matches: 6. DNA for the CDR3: TGTGCCAGCAGCTCGGGACTAGTCAGCGATACGCAGTATTTT. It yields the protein CASSSGLVSDTQYF.

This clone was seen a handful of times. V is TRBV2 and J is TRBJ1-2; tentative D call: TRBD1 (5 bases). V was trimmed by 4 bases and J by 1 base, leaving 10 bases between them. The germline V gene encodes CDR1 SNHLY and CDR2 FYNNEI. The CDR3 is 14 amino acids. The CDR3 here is CASSVGGGNYGYTF. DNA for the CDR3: TGTGCCAGCAGTGTGGGGGGAGGTAACTATGGCTACACCTTC.

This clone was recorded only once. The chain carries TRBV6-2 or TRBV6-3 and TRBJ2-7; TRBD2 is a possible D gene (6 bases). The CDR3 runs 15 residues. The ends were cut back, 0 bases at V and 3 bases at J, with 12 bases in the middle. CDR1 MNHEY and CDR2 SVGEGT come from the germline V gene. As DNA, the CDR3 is TGTGCCAGCAGTTACTCGGGGGGACTGGGCTACGAGCAGTACTTC. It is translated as CASSYSGGLGYEQYF.

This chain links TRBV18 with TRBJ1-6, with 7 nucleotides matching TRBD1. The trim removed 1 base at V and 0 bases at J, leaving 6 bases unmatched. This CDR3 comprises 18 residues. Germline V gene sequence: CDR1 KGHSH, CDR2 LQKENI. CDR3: CASSPLGTVSSYNSPLHF. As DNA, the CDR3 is TGTGCCAGCTCACCACTAGGGACAGTGTCCTCCTATAATTCACCCCTCCACTTT.

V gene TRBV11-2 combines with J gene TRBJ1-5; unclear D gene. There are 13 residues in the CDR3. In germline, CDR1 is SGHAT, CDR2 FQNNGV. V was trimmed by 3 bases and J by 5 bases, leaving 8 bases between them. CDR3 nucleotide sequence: TGTGCCAGCAGCTTTACCGTGGATCAGCCCCAGCATTTT. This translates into CASSFTVDQPQHF.

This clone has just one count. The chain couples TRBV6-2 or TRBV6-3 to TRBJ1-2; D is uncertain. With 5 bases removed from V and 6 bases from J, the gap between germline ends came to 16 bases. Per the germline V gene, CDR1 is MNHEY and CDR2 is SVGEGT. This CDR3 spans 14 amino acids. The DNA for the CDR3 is TGTGCCAGCAGTCTTACCGGGCCACCGCATGGCTACACCTTC. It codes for CASSLTGPPHGYTF.

The CDR3: CASSQDRGQQETQYF. The CDR3 DNA sequence: TGTGCCAGCAGCCAAGATAGGGGGCAGCAAGAGACCCAGTACTTC. The chain employs TRBV3-1 (or the pseudogene TRBV3-2) and TRBJ2-5; TRBD1 agrees at 7 bases. The CDR3 runs to 15 residues. Germline lookup yields CDR1 LGHDT and CDR2 YNNKEL (reference sequence). J was trimmed by 2 bases and V by 0 bases; bases with no gene match: 3.

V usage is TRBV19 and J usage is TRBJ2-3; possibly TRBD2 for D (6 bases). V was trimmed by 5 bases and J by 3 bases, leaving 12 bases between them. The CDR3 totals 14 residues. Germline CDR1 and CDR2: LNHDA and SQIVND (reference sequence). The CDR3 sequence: CASSGYGRTDTQYF. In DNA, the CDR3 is TGTGCCAGTAGTGGGTACGGGAGAACAGATACGCAGTATTTT.

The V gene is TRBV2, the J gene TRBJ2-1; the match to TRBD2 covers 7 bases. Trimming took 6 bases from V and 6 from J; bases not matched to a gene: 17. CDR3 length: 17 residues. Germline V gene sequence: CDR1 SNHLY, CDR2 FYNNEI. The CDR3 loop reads CASSGWGGRGVVNEQFF. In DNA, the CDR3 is TGTGCCAGCAGCGGGTGGGGCGGGAGAGGGGTTGTCAATGAGCAGTTCTTC.

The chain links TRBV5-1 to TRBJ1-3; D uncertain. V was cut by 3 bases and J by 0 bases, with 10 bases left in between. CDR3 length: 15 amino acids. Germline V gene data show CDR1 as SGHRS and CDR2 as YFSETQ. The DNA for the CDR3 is TGCGCCAGCAGCTCGGGTCCAAGCTCTGGAAACACCATATATTTT. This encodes CASSSGPSSGNTIYF.

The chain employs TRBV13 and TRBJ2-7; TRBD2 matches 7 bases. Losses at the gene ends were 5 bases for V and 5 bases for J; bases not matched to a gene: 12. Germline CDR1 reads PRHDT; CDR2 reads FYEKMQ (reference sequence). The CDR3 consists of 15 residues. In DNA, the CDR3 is TGTGCCAGCAGCCCCTTTGGCGGGAGTGTCAACGAGCAGTACTTC. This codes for CASSPFGGSVNEQYF.

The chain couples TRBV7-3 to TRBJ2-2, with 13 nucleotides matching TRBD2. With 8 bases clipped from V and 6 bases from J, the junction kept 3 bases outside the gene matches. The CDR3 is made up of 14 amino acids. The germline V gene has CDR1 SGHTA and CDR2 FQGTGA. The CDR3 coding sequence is TGTGCCAGCCAAACTAGCGGGAGGGCCGGGGAGCTGTTTTTT. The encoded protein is CASQTSGRAGELFF.

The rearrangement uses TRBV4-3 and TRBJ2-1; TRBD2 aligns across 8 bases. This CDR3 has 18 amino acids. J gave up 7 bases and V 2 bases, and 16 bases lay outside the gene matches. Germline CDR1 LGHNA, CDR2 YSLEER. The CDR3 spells CASSQSWSRGGRHNEQFF. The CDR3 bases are TGCGCCAGCAGCCAATCCTGGTCCCGCGGGGGGCGCCATAATGAGCAGTTCTTC.

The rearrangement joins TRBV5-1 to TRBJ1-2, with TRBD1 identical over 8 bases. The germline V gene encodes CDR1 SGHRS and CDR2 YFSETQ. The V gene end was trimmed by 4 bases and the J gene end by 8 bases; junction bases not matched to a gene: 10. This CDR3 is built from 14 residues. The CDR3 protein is CASSPLQGGNGYTF. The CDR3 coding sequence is TGCGCCAGCAGCCCTCTACAGGGGGGGAACGGCTACACCTTC. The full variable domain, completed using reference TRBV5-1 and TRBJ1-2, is KAGVTQTPRYLIKTRGQQVTLSCSPISGHRSVSWYQQTPGQGLQFLFEYFSETQRNKGNFPGRFSGRQFSNSRSEMNVSTLELGDSALYLCASSPLQGGNGYTFGSGTRLTVV.